This T cell receptor beta chain was recorded in a study of blood T cell repertoires in COVID-19. Study background: T cells, B-cell-depleted T cells, or PBMCs supplied cDNA or gDNA.

Original methodology: By means of reference gene primer amplification, nucleated cell counts were estimated. Libraries were prepared by immunoSEQ multiplex PCR; TCRdb keeps only in-frame clonotypes and omits some of them. V and J calls and clone size are given by that table; D and trimming were obtained from the DNA. The top ten clones hold about 2.3% of a sample with around 160,000 clones, roughly 93% of them seen once. The CDR3 is 13 residues long. Trimming took 0 bases from V and 4 from J, leaving 9 bases between them. CDR1 is GTSNPN and CDR2 is SVGIG in the germline V gene (reference sequence). This clone occurred once.

J is TRBJ1-2 and V is TRBV30; D gene uncertain. The clonotype was recovered from a man aged 18 to 29 with acute or convalescent COVID-19. The sample comprised peripheral blood. The chain's CDR3 is CAWSVEGSYGYTF. Written as DNA, the CDR3 is TGTGCCTGGAGTGTTGAGGGCAGCTATGGCTACACCTTC.